The 2 T cell receptor beta chains below were found in one sample sequenced in a study of blood T cell repertoires in COVID-19. Sequencing was performed with immunoSEQ multiplex PCR; in TCRdb, only in-frame clones are kept and a portion is missing. The profile shows under 300,000 clones, 80% to 90% of them singletons. The material sequenced was PBMCs or T cells enriched from blood (not recorded which). The receptor source for this set is a young woman who had recovered from COVID-19.

The chain links TRBV19 to TRBJ2-5, with 7 bases lining up with TRBD1. The germline gives CDR1 LNHDA, CDR2 SQIVND (reference sequence). The CDR3 totals 14 residues. With V trimmed by 5 bases and J by 5 bases, 8 bases remained unmatched. The CDR3 nucleotides read TGTGCCAGTAGTGCCCCGGGACAGCGGGAGACCCAGTACTTC. Protein sequence: CASSAPGQRETQYF.

The rearrangement links TRBV5-1 to TRBJ2-5, with D possibly being TRBD1 (5 bases). Trimming removed 3 bases from V and 1 base from J, with 13 bases in between. Germline assignment: CDR1 SGHRS and CDR2 YFSETQ. The CDR3 runs 15 residues. CDR3 sequence (DNA): TGCGCCAGCAGCTCCGCAGGGTTGAGCCAAGAGACCCAGTACTTC. Translation: CASSSAGLSQETQYF.